This TCR beta chain was found in a study of shared clonotypes between healthy human individuals. Study results and caveats: What rarefaction showed was incomplete sorted-subset sequencing despite large depth. The four-donor shared clonotypes exceeded non-shared clonotypes in generation probability, with non-shared ones scoring lower.

TCRdb keeps only in-frame clones here, not all; method: immunoSEQ multiplex PCR. The data hold roughly 1 million clones, with roughly 80% observed a single time. Healthy HIV-negative adults without recent acute infections or vaccinations served as donors. The study drew all its donors from Caucasian adults living in Nashville, Tennessee. On this clone itself: Its matching antigen is unknown.

Germline values: CDR1 MNHNY, CDR2 SVGAGI (reference sequence). The CDR3 has 15 amino acids. The trim removed 4 bases at V and 6 bases at J, leaving 10 bases unmatched. Specimen: memory CD4+ T cells sorted from blood. Specified subset: CD45RA-negative fraction. This chain links TRBV6-6 with TRBJ1-2, with 8 bases aligning to TRBD1. The receptor comes from a man aged 18 to 35 in good health. CDR3 DNA sequence: TGTGCCAGCAGTTTATCGTCAGGGGGCTCGAATGGCTACACCTTC. Encoded protein: CASSLSSGGSNGYTF.